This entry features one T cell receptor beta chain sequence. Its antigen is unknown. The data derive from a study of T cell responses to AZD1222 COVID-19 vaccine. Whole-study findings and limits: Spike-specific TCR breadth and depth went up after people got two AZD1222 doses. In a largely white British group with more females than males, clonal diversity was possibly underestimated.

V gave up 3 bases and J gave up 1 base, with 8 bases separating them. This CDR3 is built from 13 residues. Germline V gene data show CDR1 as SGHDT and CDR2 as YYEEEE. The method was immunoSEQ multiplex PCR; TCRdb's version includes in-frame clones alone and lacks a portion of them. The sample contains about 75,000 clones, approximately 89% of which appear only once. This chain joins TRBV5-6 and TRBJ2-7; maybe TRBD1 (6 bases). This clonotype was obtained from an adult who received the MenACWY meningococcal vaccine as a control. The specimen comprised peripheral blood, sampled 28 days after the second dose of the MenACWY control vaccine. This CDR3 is CASSSGQSYEQYF. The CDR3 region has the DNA TGTGCCAGCAGCTCCGGACAGTCCTACGAGCAGTACTTC.